This TCR beta chain was identified during a study of T-cell memory formation after mild COVID-19 (dated by TCRdb to about 2021). With regard to the full study: TCR sequence clusters from the two donors were largely donor specific. Longitudinal TCRalpha and TCRbeta repertoire sequencing tracked T-cell clones expanding and contracting after mild COVID-19 in a couple of donors. Two young, previously healthy adult volunteers made up the cohort, one male and one female.

The investigation overall reported the following: Contracting CD4+ clones appeared mostly in the CM and EM memory subsets, whereas CD8+ clones were enriched in EMRA. The detection of some responding clones in pre-infection memory suggests that pre-existing cross-reactive memory T cells joined the SARS-CoV-2 response. Clones that contracted from day 15 to 85 showed balanced CD4/CD8 phenotypes, whereas a second wave of clones that expanded from day 15 to 37 leaned towards CD4+. The study included only a couple of mild cases, and larger cohorts that include severe cases with pre-infection samples were judged to be necessary. SARS-CoV-2 specificity of the second-wave clones peaking on day 37 was not confirmed.

Sequencing relied on an Illumina NovaSeq 6000. cDNA libraries for TCRalpha and TCRbeta were prepared by 5'RACE using constant-segment primers, with sample barcodes and unique molecular identifiers added. RNA was extracted from every sample with Trizol reagent. Library amplification was performed in two PCR steps, and a second sample barcode and Illumina TruSeq adapters were introduced in the second step. The libraries were sequenced on an Illumina NovaSeq using 2 x 150 bp paired-end reads. Concerning the study's data processing: Demultiplexing of reads and collapsing into UMI-guided consensus sequences were performed with migec v1.2.7. Using mixcr v2.1.11, the UMI consensuses were aligned to TRA and TRB V and J templates and assembled into clonotypes. A clonotype was counted as expanded or contracted only if both edgeR and NoisET called the change significant, with noise models trained on biological replicates. For edgeR calls, a false discovery rate-adjusted p below 0.01 and a log2 fold-change threshold of 1 were applied. As an exploratory analysis of dynamics, max-normalized trajectories of the 1000 most abundant clonotypes were examined by PCA with hierarchical clustering. The CD4 or CD8 phenotype of responding clones was assigned using the separately sequenced CD4+ and CD8+ repertoires. TCRdb handled the public reads itself, with Q25 trimming in fastp and clone calling in MiXCR, and kept productive beta chains. Rows are combined by CDR3 protein, so each entry shows the most common genes and DNA. V and J calls and clone size were set by TCRdb, not the authors. In all, the sample holds about 150,000 distinct CDR3 sequences, and around 27% of those were seen once. Approximately 25% of the sample lies in the top ten.

CDR3 length: 13 amino acids, cysteine to phenylalanine. Only the CDR3 part of the read is kept: 39 bases, read in frame from the first base. CDR1 and CDR2 are read off the germline V gene as SQVTM and ANQGSEA. At the junction V is shortened by 7 bases and J by 2 bases, with 13 bases in between. Ficoll-Paque density gradient centrifugation was used to isolate PBMCs. This clonotype has more than one count but fewer than ten. The antigen it recognizes is unknown. No clone much larger than this one lies a single base away; base qualities are absent. This TCR came from an adult woman who had mild COVID-19 (a few samples of this study predate the infection). The sample titles of this study are shuffled in the database, so cell type and time point are left out; the donor was told from shared clones. The sample consisted of PBMCs or a T cell subset sorted from them (not recorded which). Recombination linked TRBV29-1 to TRBJ2-3; the D gene is perhaps TRBD1 or TRBD2, each of them matching over 5 bases. The nucleotide sequence is given as TGCAGCGCCATCCGGGACCACACAGATACGCAGTATTTT. This gives the protein CSAIRDHTDTQYF.